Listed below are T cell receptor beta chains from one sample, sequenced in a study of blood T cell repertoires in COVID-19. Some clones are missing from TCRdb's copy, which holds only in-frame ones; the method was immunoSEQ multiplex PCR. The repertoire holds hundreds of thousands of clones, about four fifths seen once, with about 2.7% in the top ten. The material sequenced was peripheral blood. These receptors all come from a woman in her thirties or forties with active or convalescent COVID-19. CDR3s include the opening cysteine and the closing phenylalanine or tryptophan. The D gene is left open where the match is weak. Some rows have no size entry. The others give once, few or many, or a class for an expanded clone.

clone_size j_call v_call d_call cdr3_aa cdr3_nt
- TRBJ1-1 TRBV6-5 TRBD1 CASSYSIRGTEAFF TGTGCCAGCAGTTACTCCATCAGGGGGACTGAAGCTTTCTTT
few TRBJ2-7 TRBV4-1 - CASSQQGYEQYF TGCGCCAGCAGCCAACAGGGTTACGAGCAGTACTTC
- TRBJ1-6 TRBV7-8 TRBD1 CASSQDRVGSPLHF TGTGCCAGCAGCCAAGACAGGGTTGGATCACCCCTCCACTTT
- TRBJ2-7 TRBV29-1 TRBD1 CSVQSLNDRGGYEQYF TGCAGCGTACAGTCACTCAACGACAGGGGAGGCTACGAGCAGTACTTC
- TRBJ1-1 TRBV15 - CATSRGGGLDEAFF TGTGCCACCAGCAGAGGGGGAGGTCTGGATGAAGCTTTCTTT
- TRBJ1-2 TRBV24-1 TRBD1 CATSDPTGELYGYTF TGTGCCACCAGTGATCCGACAGGGGAGCTCTATGGCTACACCTTC
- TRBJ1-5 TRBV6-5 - CASSSDSYSNQPQHF TGTGCCAGCAGTTCGGACAGTTATAGCAATCAGCCCCAGCATTTT
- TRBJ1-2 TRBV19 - CASISTEAYGYTF TGTGCCAGTATCTCGACAGAGGCCTATGGCTACACCTTC
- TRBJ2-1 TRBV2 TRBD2 CASTPRESSYNEQFF TGTGCCAGCACCCCGCGGGAGTCCTCCTACAATGAGCAGTTCTTC
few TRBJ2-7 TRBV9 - CASSPAGGTSYEQYF TGTGCCAGCAGCCCCGCCGGAGGGACCTCCTACGAGCAGTACTTC
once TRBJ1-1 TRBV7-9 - CASSLGGGAGQTEAFF TGTGCCAGCAGCTTAGGGGGTGGGGCAGGGCAAACTGAAGCTTTCTTT
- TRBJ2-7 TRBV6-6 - CASSGGSYEQYF TGTGCCAGCAGTGGGGGGAGCTACGAGCAGTACTTC
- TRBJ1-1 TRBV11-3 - CASSLDGGNTEAFF TGTGCCAGCAGCTTAGATGGCGGGAACACTGAAGCTTTCTTT
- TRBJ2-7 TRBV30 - CAWSPNSYEQYF TGTGCCTGGAGTCCCAACTCCTACGAGCAGTACTTC
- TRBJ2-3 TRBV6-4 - CASSETKSTDTQYF TGTGCCAGCAGTGAGACTAAAAGCACAGATACGCAGTATTTT
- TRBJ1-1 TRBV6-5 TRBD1 CASSSDRVKAEAFF TGTGCCAGCAGTTCGGACAGGGTCAAAGCTGAAGCTTTCTTT
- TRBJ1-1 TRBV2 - CASSEEGDTEAFF TGTGCCAGCAGTGAGGAGGGCGACACTGAAGCTTTCTTT
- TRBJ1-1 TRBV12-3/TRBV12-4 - CASSPGQNTEAFF TGTGCCAGCAGTCCGGGACAGAACACTGAAGCTTTCTTT
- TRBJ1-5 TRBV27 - CASSLRTNSNQPQHF TGTGCCAGCAGTCTCCGGACAAATAGCAATCAGCCCCAGCATTTT
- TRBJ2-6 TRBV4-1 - CASSQVLSGANVLTF TGCGCCAGCAGCCAAGTCCTGTCTGGGGCCAACGTCCTGACTTTC
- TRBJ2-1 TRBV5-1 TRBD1 CASSLEGGSLYNEQFF TGCGCCAGCAGCCTGGAAGGGGGCTCTCTATACAATGAGCAGTTCTTC
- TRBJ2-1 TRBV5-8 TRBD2 CASSLGTTVWDEQFF TGTGCCAGCAGCTTAGGGACTACGGTTTGGGATGAGCAGTTCTTC
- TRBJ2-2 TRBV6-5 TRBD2 CASTPGLARSGELFF TGTGCCAGCACTCCAGGACTAGCTCGCTCCGGGGAGCTGTTTTTT
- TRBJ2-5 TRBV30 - CACRIEAGETQYF TGTGCCTGCAGAATCGAGGCTGGTGAGACCCAGTACTTC
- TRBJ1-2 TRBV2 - CASSVEGRLGYTF TGTGCCAGCAGTGTGGAGGGTAGATTGGGCTACACCTTC
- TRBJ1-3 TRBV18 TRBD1 CASSPILGQSSSGNTIYF TGTGCCAGCTCTCCTATCCTGGGACAGTCGAGCTCTGGAAACACCATATATTTT
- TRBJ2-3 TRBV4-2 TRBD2 CASSLLAGASTDTQYF TGTGCCAGCAGCCTCTTAGCGGGAGCGAGCACAGATACGCAGTATTTT
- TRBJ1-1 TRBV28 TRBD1 CASSLGQYTEAFF TGTGCCAGCAGTTTGGGACAGTACACTGAAGCTTTCTTT
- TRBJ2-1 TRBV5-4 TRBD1 CASSLVDRGHEQFF TGTGCCAGCAGCCTCGTAGACAGGGGCCATGAGCAGTTCTTC
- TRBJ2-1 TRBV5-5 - CASSSYNEQFF TGTGCCAGCTCTAGCTACAATGAGCAGTTCTTC
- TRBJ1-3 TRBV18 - CASSAGANLSGNTIYF TGTGCCAGCTCGGCGGGCGCTAACCTCTCTGGAAACACCATATATTTT
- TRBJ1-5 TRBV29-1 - CSGGEGGQPQHF TGCAGCGGCGGGGAGGGCGGACAGCCCCAGCATTTT
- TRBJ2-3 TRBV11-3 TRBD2 CASSNGLAGSTQYF TGTGCCAGCAGCAACGGACTAGCGGGAAGTACGCAGTATTTT
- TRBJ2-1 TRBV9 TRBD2 CASSAGTSVINEQFF TGTGCCAGCAGCGCTGGGACTAGCGTCATCAATGAGCAGTTCTTC
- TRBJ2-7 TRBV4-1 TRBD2 CASSQETGRGVYEQYF TGCGCCAGCAGCCAAGAAACGGGCCGGGGGGTCTACGAGCAGTACTTC
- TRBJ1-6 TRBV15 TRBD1 CATSRAGGYSPLHF TGTGCCACCTCCCGAGCAGGGGGCTATTCACCCCTCCACTTT
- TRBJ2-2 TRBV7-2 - CASSLGPGKNTGELFF TGTGCCAGCAGCTTAGGACCCGGGAAAAACACCGGGGAGCTGTTTTTT
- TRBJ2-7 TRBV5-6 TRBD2 CASSPIAGGPVREQYF TGTGCCAGCAGCCCTATAGCGGGAGGGCCAGTACGCGAGCAGTACTTC
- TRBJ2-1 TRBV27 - CASSQGRSYNEQFF TGTGCCAGCAGTCAGGGTCGCTCCTACAATGAGCAGTTCTTC
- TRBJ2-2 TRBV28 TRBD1 CAIRNRGHVGELFF TGTGCCATCCGCAACAGGGGGCATGTCGGGGAGCTGTTTTTT
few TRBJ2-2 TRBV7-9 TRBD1 CASGTGSNTGELFF TGTGCCAGCGGGACAGGGTCGAACACCGGGGAGCTGTTTTTT
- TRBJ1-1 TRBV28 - CASSLVNQGYTEAFF TGTGCCAGCAGTTTAGTTAATCAGGGATACACTGAAGCTTTCTTT
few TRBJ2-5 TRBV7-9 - CASSLAGGQETQYF TGTGCCAGCAGCTTAGCAGGGGGCCAAGAGACCCAGTACTTC
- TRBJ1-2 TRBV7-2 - CASSLEAKNYYTF TGTGCCAGCAGCTTAGAAGCGAAGAACTACTACACCTTC
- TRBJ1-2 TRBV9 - CASASRFGVGSNYGYTF TGTGCCAGCGCCTCCCGATTCGGGGTTGGGAGCAACTATGGCTACACCTTC
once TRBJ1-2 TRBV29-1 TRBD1 CSVPRDSTNYGYTF TGCAGCGTCCCAAGGGACAGCACTAACTATGGCTACACCTTC
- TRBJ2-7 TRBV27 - CASSQGGREQYF TGTGCCAGCAGCCAAGGGGGTCGCGAGCAGTACTTC
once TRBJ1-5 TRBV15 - CATSRVGGGGTSNQPQHF TGTGCCACCAGCAGAGTCGGGGGAGGAGGGACGAGCAATCAGCCCCAGCATTTT
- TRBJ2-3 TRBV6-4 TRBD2 CASSALAGTDTQYF TGTGCCAGCAGTGCCCTAGCGGGCACAGATACGCAGTATTTT
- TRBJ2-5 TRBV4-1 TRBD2 CASSRHPGTSKETQYF TGCGCCAGCAGCCGACACCCCGGGACTAGCAAAGAGACCCAGTACTTC
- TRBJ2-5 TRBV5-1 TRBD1 CASSPGQGVGTQYF TGCGCCAGCAGCCCGGGACAGGGGGTCGGGACCCAGTACTTC
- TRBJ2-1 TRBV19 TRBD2 CASSGLDSVHEQFF TGTGCCAGTAGCGGACTAGACAGCGTTCATGAGCAGTTCTTC
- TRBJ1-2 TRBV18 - CASSPTEKGAGYTF TGTGCCAGCTCACCAACCGAAAAAGGGGCTGGCTACACCTTC
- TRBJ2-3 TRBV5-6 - CASSLAGGHTDTQYF TGTGCCAGCAGCTTGGCTGGCGGACACACAGATACGCAGTATTTT
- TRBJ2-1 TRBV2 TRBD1 CASSMPGTVYNEQFF TGTGCCAGCAGTATGCCCGGGACAGTTTACAATGAGCAGTTCTTC
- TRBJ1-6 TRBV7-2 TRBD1 CASSRSQGANNSPLHF TGTGCCAGCAGCCGTTCACAGGGGGCTAATAATTCACCCCTCCACTTT
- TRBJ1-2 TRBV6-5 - CASSRTGPGYGYTF TGTGCCAGCAGTCGAACAGGGCCTGGCTATGGCTACACCTTC
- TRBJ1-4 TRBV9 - CASSVAQGRRSEKLFF TGTGCCAGCAGCGTAGCTCAGGGGCGGAGAAGTGAAAAACTGTTTTTT